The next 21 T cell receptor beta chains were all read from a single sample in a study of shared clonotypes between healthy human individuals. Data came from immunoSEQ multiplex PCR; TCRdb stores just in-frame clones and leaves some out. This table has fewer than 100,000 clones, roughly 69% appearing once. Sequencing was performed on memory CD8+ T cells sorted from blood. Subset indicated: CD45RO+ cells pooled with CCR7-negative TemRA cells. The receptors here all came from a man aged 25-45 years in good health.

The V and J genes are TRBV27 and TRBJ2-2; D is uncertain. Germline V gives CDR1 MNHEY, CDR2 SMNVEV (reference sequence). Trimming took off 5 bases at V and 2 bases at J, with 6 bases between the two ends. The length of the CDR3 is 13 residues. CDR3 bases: TGTGCCAGCAGTCCTTATAACACCGGGGAGCTGTTTTTT. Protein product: CASSPYNTGELFF.

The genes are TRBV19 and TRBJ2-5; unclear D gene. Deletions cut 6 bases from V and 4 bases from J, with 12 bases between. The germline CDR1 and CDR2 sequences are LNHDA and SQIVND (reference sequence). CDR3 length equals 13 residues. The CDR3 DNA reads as TGTGCCAGTAGCCCCATCCGGGCAGAGACCCAGTACTTC. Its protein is CASSPIRAETQYF.

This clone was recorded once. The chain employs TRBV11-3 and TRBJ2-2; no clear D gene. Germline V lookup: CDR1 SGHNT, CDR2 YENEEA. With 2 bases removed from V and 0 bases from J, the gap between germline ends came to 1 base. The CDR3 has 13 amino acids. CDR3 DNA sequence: TGTGCCAGCAGCTTAACGAACACCGGGGAGCTGTTTTTT. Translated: CASSLTNTGELFF. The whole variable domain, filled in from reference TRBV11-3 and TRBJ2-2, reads EAGVVQSPRYKIIEKKQPVAFWCNPISGHNTLYWYLQNLGQGPELLIRYENEEAVDDSQLPKDRFSAERLKGVDSTLKIQPAELGDSAVYLCASSLTNTGELFFGEGSRLTVL.

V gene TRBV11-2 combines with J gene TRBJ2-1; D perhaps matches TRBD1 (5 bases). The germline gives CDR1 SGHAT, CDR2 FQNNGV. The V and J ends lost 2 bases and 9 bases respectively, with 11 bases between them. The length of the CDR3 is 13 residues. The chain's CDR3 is CASSLTPRAEQFF. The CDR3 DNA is TGTGCCAGCAGCTTAACCCCCAGGGCTGAGCAGTTCTTC.

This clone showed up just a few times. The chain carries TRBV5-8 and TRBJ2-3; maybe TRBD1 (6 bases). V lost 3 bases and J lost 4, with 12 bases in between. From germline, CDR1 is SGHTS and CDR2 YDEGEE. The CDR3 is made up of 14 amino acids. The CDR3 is CASSSRDNSDTQYF. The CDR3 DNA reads TGTGCCAGCAGCTCTAGGGACAATTCAGATACGCAGTATTTT.

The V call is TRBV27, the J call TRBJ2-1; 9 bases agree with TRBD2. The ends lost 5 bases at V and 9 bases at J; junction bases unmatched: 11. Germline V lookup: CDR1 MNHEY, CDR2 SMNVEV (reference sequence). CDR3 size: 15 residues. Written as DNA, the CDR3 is TGTGCCAGCAGTCTGGGACTAGCTTCGATTCGTGAGCAGTTCTTC. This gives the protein CASSLGLASIREQFF.

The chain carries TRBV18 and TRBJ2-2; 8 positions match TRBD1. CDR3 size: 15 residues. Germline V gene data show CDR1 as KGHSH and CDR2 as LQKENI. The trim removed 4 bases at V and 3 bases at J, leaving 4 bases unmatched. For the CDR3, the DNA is TGTGCCAGCTCACGACAGGGGATGGACACCGGGGAGCTGTTTTTT. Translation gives CASSRQGMDTGELFF.

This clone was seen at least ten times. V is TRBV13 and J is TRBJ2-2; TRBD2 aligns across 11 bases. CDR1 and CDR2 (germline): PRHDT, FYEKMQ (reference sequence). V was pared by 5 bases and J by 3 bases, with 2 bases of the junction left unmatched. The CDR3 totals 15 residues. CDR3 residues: CASSPTSGDTGELFF. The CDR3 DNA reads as TGTGCCAGCAGCCCGACTAGCGGGGACACCGGGGAGCTGTTTTTT.

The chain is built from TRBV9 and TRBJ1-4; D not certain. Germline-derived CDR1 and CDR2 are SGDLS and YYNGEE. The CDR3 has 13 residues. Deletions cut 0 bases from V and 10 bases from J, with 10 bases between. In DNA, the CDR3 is TGTGCCAGCAGCGTAGCGGAATGGGGAAAACTGTTTTTT. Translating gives CASSVAEWGKLFF.

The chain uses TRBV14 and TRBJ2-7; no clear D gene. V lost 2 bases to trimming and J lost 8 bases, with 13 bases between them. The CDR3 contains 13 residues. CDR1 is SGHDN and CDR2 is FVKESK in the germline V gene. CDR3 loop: CASSQIGPRQQYF. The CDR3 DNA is TGTGCCAGCAGCCAAATAGGGCCCAGGCAGCAGTACTTC.

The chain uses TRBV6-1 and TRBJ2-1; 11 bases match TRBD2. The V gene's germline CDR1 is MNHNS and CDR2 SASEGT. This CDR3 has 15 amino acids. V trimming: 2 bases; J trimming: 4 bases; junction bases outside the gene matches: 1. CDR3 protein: CASSEIAGGYNEQFF. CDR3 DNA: TGTGCCAGCAGTGAAATAGCGGGAGGGTACAATGAGCAGTTCTTC.

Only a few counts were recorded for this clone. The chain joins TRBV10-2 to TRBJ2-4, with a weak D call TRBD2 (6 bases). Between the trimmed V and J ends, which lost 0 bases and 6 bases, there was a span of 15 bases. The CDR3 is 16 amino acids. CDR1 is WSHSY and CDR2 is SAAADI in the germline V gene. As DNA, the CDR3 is TGCGCCAGCAGTGAGTCCCGTGGCGGGAACCGAAACATTCAGTACTTC. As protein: CASSESRGGNRNIQYF.

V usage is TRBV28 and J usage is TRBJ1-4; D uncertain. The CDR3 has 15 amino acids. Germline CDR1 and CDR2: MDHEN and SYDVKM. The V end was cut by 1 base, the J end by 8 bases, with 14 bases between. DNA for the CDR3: TGTGCCAGCAGTTTATATGCGACGGATACCGAAAAACTGTTTTTT. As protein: CASSLYATDTEKLFF.

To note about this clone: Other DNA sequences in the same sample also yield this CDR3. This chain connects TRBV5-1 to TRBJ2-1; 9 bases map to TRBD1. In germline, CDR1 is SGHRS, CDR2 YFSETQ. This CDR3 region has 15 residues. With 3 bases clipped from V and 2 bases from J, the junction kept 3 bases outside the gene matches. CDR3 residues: CASSSGQGAYNEQFF. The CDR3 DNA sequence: TGCGCCAGCAGCTCGGGACAGGGAGCCTACAATGAGCAGTTCTTC.

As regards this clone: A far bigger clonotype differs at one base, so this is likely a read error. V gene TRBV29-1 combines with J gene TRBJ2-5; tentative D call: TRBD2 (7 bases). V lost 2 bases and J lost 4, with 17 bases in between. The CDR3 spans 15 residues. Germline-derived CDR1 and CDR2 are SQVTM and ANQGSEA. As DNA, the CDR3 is TGCAGCGTTGAAATGGACGGGGGGCGCACAGAGACCCAGTACTTC. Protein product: CSVEMDGGRTETQYF.

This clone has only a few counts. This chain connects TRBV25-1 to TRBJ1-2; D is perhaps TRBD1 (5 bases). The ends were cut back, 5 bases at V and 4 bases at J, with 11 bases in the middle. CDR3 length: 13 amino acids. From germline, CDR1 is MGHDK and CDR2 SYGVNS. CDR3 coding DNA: TGTGCCAGCAGTCCCGGGACGGCCTATGGCTACACCTTC. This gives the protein CASSPGTAYGYTF.

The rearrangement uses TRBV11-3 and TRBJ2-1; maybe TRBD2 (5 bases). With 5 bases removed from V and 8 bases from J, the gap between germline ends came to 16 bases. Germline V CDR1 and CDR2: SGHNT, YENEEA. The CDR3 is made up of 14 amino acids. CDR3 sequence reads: CASSPIDSGDEQFF. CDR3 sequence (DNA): TGTGCCAGCAGCCCCATAGATTCCGGGGATGAGCAGTTCTTC.

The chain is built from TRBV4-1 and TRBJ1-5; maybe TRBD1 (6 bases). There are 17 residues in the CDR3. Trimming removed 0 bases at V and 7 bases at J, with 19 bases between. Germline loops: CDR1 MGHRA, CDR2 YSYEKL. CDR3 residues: CASSQEGGAGVHQPQHF. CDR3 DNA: TGCGCCAGCAGCCAAGAGGGAGGGGCAGGGGTGCACCAGCCCCAGCATTTT.

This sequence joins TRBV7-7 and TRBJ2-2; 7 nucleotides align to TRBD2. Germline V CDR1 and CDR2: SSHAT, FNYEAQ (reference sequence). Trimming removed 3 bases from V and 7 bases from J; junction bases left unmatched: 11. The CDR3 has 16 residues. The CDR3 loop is CASSFLSQRGGGELFF. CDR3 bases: TGTGCCAGCAGCTTCCTAAGCCAGCGGGGTGGCGGGGAGCTGTTTTTT.

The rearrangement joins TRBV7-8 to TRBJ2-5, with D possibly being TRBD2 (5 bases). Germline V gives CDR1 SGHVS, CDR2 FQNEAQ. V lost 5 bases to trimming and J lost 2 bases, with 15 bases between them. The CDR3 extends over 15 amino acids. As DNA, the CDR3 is TGTGCCAGCAGCCACGAGGGATTGGGGCAAGAGACCCAGTACTTC. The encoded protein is CASSHEGLGQETQYF.

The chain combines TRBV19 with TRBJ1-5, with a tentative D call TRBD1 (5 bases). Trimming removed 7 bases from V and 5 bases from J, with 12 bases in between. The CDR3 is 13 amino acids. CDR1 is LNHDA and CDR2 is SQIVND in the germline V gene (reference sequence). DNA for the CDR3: TGTGCCAGTACCCGGGACGGACATCAGCCCCAGCATTTT. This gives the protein CASTRDGHQPQHF.